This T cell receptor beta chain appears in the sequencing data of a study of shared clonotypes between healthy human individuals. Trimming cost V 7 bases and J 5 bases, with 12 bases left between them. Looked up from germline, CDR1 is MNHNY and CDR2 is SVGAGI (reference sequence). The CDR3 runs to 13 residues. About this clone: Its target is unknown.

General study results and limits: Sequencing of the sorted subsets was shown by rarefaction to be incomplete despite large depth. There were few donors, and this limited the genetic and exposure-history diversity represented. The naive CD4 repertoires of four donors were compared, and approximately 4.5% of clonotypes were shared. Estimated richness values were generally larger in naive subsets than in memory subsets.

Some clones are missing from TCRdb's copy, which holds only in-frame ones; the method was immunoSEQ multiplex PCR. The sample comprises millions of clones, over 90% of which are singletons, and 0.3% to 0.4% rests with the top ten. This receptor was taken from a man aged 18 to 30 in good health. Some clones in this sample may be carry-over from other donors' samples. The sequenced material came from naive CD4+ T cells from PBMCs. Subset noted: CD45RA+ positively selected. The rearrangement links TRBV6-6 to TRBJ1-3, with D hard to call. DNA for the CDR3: TGTGCCAGCAAGCATCCTCCTCGAAACACCATATATTTT. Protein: CASKHPPRNTIYF.